This T cell receptor (beta chain) was sequenced in a study of blood T cell repertoires in COVID-19. Study in general: T cells, B-cell-depleted T cells, or PBMCs provided the cDNA or gDNA that served as material.

How the authors handled the data: Reference gene primer amplification gave nucleated cell count estimates. The table came from immunoSEQ multiplex PCR; TCRdb's copy has only in-frame clones and leaves some out. D and trimming come from the DNA, and the V and J calls and clone size come from that table. The sample contains about 360,000 clones, around 86% of which appear only once. Sequenced material: peripheral blood. The TCR was taken from a human donor in a cohort sampled during active COVID-19.

As DNA, the CDR3 is TGCAGTGCTAGAGATCGGAGAACCCAGTACTTC. Translation gives CSARDRRTQYF. The chain uses TRBV20-1 and TRBJ2-5; D not resolved. This CDR3 comprises 11 residues. Germline V CDR1 and CDR2: DFQATT, SNEGSKA (reference sequence). Trimming took off 0 bases at V and 8 bases at J, with 7 bases between the two ends.